Listed here are 31 T cell receptor beta chains from one sample, sequenced in a study of identical twins (dated by TCRdb to about 2016). The receptor library was made with 5' RACE. The instrument given in TCRdb is Illumina HiSeq 2000. Using fastp at Q25 and MiXCR, TCRdb reprocessed the public reads and kept productive beta chains. Identical CDR3 protein sequences are pooled into one entry, listed with their most common genes and DNA. Within this sample are about 530,000 distinct CDR3 sequences, with approximately 14% of them counted one time only. Jointly, the top ten make up 0.44% of the sample. These same data were also listed under a study on yellow fever vaccine responses in identical twins.

Sequenced material: CD4+ T cells sorted from blood. The receptor source for this set is a woman under 30 in good health.

The chain employs TRBV18 and TRBJ2-7, with D possibly TRBD1 on 5 matching bases. The germline V gene encodes CDR1 KGHSH and CDR2 LQKENI. The CDR3 loop spans 15 amino acids. The germline V and J ends were trimmed by 0 bases and 3 bases, with 12 bases remaining between them. CDR3 in DNA: TGTGCCAGCTCACCACCGACGAGACAGAGCTACGAGCAGTACTTC. Its protein is CASSPPTRQSYEQYF.

The table lists this clonotype with a few counts. V gene TRBV11-2 combines with J gene TRBJ2-1; TRBD1 or TRBD2 may be the D gene (5 bases each). Trimming pared 6 bases from V and 3 bases from J, leaving 12 bases between. This CDR3 spans 14 amino acids. CDR1 is SGHAT, CDR2 FQNNGV, per germline. The CDR3 sequence is CASRPGAGYNEQFF. As DNA, the CDR3 is TGTGCCAGCAGGCCCGGGGCGGGCTACAATGAGCAGTTCTTC.

This sequence joins TRBV3-1 and TRBJ1-2; D uncertain. CDR3 length equals 12 residues. Trimming pared 0 bases from V and 3 bases from J, leaving 2 bases between. Germline assignment: CDR1 LGHDT and CDR2 YNNKEL (reference sequence). CDR3 loop: CASSQDYYGYTF. For the CDR3, the DNA is TGTGCCAGCAGCCAAGATTACTATGGCTACACCTTC. Full variable domain (rest looked up from reference TRBV3-1 and TRBJ1-2): DTAVSQTPKYLVTQMGNDKSIKCEQNLGHDTMYWYKQDSKKFLKIMFSYNNKELIINETVPNRFSPKSPDKAHLNLHINSLELGDSAVYFCASSQDYYGYTFGSGTRLTVV.

On this clonotype itself: The junction and the germline gene differ at one end; a read error may be behind it. This chain connects TRBV20-1 to TRBJ2-1; tentatively, D is TRBD1 or TRBD2 (6 bases each). CDR1 DFQATT and CDR2 SNEGSKA come from the germline V gene (reference sequence). The CDR3 consists of 12 residues. The CDR3 is CSAREGGGEQFF. The CDR3 DNA sequence: TGCAGTGCCAGAGAGGGGGGCGGCGAGCAGTTCTTC.

This clonotype was seen only a few times. This chain connects TRBV2 to TRBJ1-4; TRBD1 might be the D (6 bases). The ends were cut back, 8 bases at V and 4 bases at J, with 11 bases in the middle. Per the germline V gene, CDR1 is SNHLY and CDR2 is FYNNEI. The CDR3 totals 13 residues. Here the CDR3 reads CASGQFINEKLFF. CDR3 nucleotide sequence: TGTGCCAGCGGACAGTTCATTAATGAAAAACTGTTTTTT.

DNA for the CDR3: TGTGCCAGCAGTCAGCTGAACAGGGGTGACACTGAAGCTTTCTTT. Translating gives CASSQLNRGDTEAFF. The chain links TRBV5-6 to TRBJ1-1; 7 bases agree with TRBD1. V was pared by 5 bases and J by 3 bases, with 10 bases of the junction left unmatched. Germline lookup yields CDR1 SGHDT and CDR2 YYEEEE. The CDR3 has 15 amino acids.

This clonotype turned up a few times. The chain couples TRBV27 to TRBJ1-2; 7 bases map to TRBD1. CDR1 MNHEY and CDR2 SMNVEV come from the germline V gene (reference sequence). CDR3 length: 14 amino acids. J was trimmed by 2 bases and V by 6 bases; bases with no gene match: 6. The chain's CDR3 is CASRLTGSNYGYTF. The CDR3 nucleotides read TGTGCCAGCAGGTTGACAGGGAGCAACTATGGCTACACCTTC.

This clonotype occurred a few times. The V and J genes are TRBV29-1 and TRBJ1-1; D perhaps matches TRBD1 (6 bases). Germline lookup yields CDR1 SQVTM and CDR2 ANQGSEA. The CDR3 contains 13 residues. V dropped 6 bases and J dropped 2 bases, with 13 bases sitting between them. This CDR3 is CSVRGSSNTEAFF. CDR3 DNA: TGCAGCGTCAGGGGCAGCTCAAACACTGAAGCTTTCTTT.

The CDR3 is CASCLTGTPNTGELFF. CDR3 in DNA: TGCGCCAGCTGCCTTACCGGGACACCGAACACCGGGGAGCTGTTTTTT. The chain uses TRBV5-1 and TRBJ2-2; tentative D call: TRBD1 (6 bases). Germline V gives CDR1 SGHRS, CDR2 YFSETQ. The CDR3 runs 16 residues. V was shortened by 7 bases and J by 0 bases, with 16 bases between the two germline ends.

The chain recombines TRBV24-1 with TRBJ2-4, with D tentatively TRBD1 or TRBD2 (6 bases each). V was pared by 1 base and J by 2 bases, with 17 bases between. The germline V gene encodes CDR1 KGHDR and CDR2 SFDVKD. This CDR3 is built from 18 residues. The CDR3 nucleotides read TGTGCCACCAGTGATTTCGGGGGCAGACCTTACTCCAAAAACATTCAGTACTTC. Translating gives CATSDFGGRPYSKNIQYF.

Only a few counts were recorded for this clonotype. The CDR3 here is CATSSQIGGTPDTQYF. DNA for the CDR3: TGTGCCACCAGCAGTCAAATTGGGGGTACCCCAGATACGCAGTATTTT. The chain has TRBV15 and TRBJ2-3; D assignment may be TRBD1 or TRBD2 (5 bases each). V was cut by 3 bases and J by 4 bases, with 17 bases left in between. Germline V gives CDR1 LNHNV, CDR2 YYDKDF (reference sequence). CDR3 length equals 16 residues.

The chain couples TRBV2 to TRBJ2-3; no clear D gene. CDR1 is SNHLY, CDR2 FYNNEI, per germline. The CDR3 runs 14 residues. Trimming removed 1 base from V and 3 bases from J, with 8 bases in between. The CDR3 DNA follows: TGTGCCAGCAGTGAAGGAGCAGGTACAGATACGCAGTATTTT. It encodes CASSEGAGTDTQYF.

In this sample, this clonotype turned up many times. The rearrangement joins TRBV10-3 to TRBJ2-1; D perhaps matches TRBD1 (6 bases). This CDR3 spans 15 amino acids. Germline V gene lookup returns CDR1 ENHRY and CDR2 SYGVKD. The germline V and J ends were trimmed by 2 bases and 1 base, with 9 bases remaining between them. The CDR3 DNA reads TGTGCCATCAGTGAGAGGGGGAAGTCCTACAATGAGCAGTTCTTC. It translates to CAISERGKSYNEQFF.

This clonotype was detected a few times. The V call is TRBV20-1, the J call TRBJ2-2; 14 bases are a match to TRBD2. CDR1 is DFQATT and CDR2 is SNEGSKA in the germline V gene (reference sequence). V shed 5 bases, J shed 8 bases, and the junction held 10 bases outside the gene matches. The CDR3 is made up of 16 amino acids. The CDR3 DNA sequence: TGCAGTGCTCGACCGACCGGGACTAGCGGGAGTGGGGAGCTGTTTTTT. It specifies CSARPTGTSGSGELFF.

The chain couples TRBV11-2 to TRBJ2-2; the D gene is possibly TRBD2 (6 bases). This CDR3 has 14 residues. V lost 6 bases, J lost 5 bases, and 13 bases lay in between. Germline V lookup: CDR1 SGHAT, CDR2 FQNNGV. This CDR3 reads CASSASGRTGELFF. Written as DNA, the CDR3 is TGTGCCAGCAGTGCCAGCGGGCGGACCGGGGAGCTGTTTTTT.

This chain connects TRBV4-1 to TRBJ2-1; 7 bases agree with TRBD2. The CDR3 extends over 18 amino acids. CDR1 and CDR2 (germline): MGHRA, YSYEKL. J gave up 4 bases and V 1 base, and 13 bases lay outside the gene matches. Here the CDR3 reads CASSQALSLAKSYNEQFF. Here the CDR3 DNA reads TGCGCCAGCAGCCAAGCCCTCTCACTAGCGAAGTCGTACAATGAGCAGTTCTTC.

A single count supports this clonotype. This chain links TRBV3-1 with TRBJ2-7; 7 positions match TRBD1. Per germline, CDR1 LGHDT and CDR2 YNNKEL (reference sequence). Germline trimming cut 2 bases from V and 0 bases from J; bases unmatched to any gene: 19. The length of the CDR3 is 20 residues. The CDR3 DNA reads as TGTGCCAGCAGCCAAAGACAGGGCCGGGTATCACAGAGGAGCTCCTACGAGCAGTACGTC. This encodes CASSQRQGRVSQRSSYEQYV.

Details on this clonotype: Sequence at one end of the junction differs from germline and may be a read error. V and J are TRBV2 and TRBJ1-5; D uncertain. CDR1 and CDR2 from the germline V gene are SNHLY and FYNNEI. This CDR3 spans 14 amino acids. In nucleotides, the CDR3 is TGTGCCAGCAGAGAGGGCGGACCCTTTCAGTCCCAGCATTTT. Translated: CASREGGPFQSQHF. Looking up the rest from reference TRBV2 and TRBJ1-5 gives the full variable domain: EPEVTQTPSHQVTQMGQEVILRCVPISNHLYFYWYRQILGQKVEFLVSFYNNEISEKSEIFDDQFSVERPDGSNFTLKIRSTKLEDSAMYFCASREGGPFQSQHFGDGTRLSIL.

The table lists this clonotype with a few counts. As DNA, the CDR3 is TGTGCCAGCACCAACCCCAACCACCTCTACGAGCAGTACTTC. Translated: CASTNPNHLYEQYF. The rearrangement links TRBV6-1 to TRBJ2-7; D is unresolved. CDR1 is MNHNS and CDR2 is SASEGT in the germline V gene. The CDR3 contains 14 residues. Trimming took 7 bases from V and 3 from J, leaving 16 bases between them.

This clonotype was picked up a small number of times. The rearrangement uses TRBV15 and TRBJ2-1, with 8 bases aligning to TRBD1. This CDR3 comprises 20 residues. Germline V gene lookup returns CDR1 LNHNV and CDR2 YYDKDF (reference sequence). V lost 0 bases to trimming and J lost 1 base; unmatched junction nucleotides: 14. The CDR3 nucleotides are TGTGCCACCAGCAGAGATAGAACAGGGGGATCCGGTAGTTCCTACAATGAGCAGTTCTTC. Residues: CATSRDRTGGSGSSYNEQFF.

The V and J genes are TRBV5-1 and TRBJ2-5, with D perhaps given as TRBD1 or TRBD2 (6 bases each). The V end lost 1 base, the J end lost 1 base, and 14 bases lay between the germline ends. Germline V lookup: CDR1 SGHRS, CDR2 YFSETQ. The CDR3 is 16 residues long. The CDR3 spells CASSLNGGDVQETQYF. CDR3 DNA: TGCGCCAGCAGCTTGAACGGGGGCGACGTCCAAGAGACCCAGTACTTC.

The sample holds a few counts of this clonotype. The genes are TRBV9 and TRBJ2-5; 8 bases map to TRBD2. Looked up from germline, CDR1 is SGDLS and CDR2 is YYNGEE. The length of the CDR3 is 15 residues. With 0 bases clipped from V and 5 bases from J, the junction kept 6 bases outside the gene matches. CDR3 sequence (DNA): TGTGCCAGCAGCGTAGCGGGAGGGGTCCAGGAGACCCAGTACTTC. This sequence encodes CASSVAGGVQETQYF.

This chain links TRBV7-9 with TRBJ2-7; D remains unclear. CDR1 and CDR2 from the germline V gene are SEHNR and FQNEAQ (reference sequence). This CDR3 is built from 14 residues. V shed 2 bases and J shed 5 bases, with 13 bases lying between them. The CDR3 coding sequence is TGTGCCAGCAGCTTATTGAGTCCCTTGGACGAGCAGTACTTC. Protein sequence: CASSLLSPLDEQYF.

This clonotype has ten or more counts. This sequence joins TRBV4-1 and TRBJ2-7; 12 bases map to TRBD2. Germline V CDR1 and CDR2: MGHRA, YSYEKL. The CDR3 consists of 15 residues. J lost 6 bases, V lost 1 base, and 4 bases had no gene match. CDR3: CASSQGLAGVGEQYF. Here the CDR3 DNA reads TGCGCCAGCAGCCAAGGACTAGCGGGAGTAGGCGAGCAGTACTTC.

This clonotype showed up just a few times. This chain connects TRBV4-2 to TRBJ2-5, with unresolved D. Germline CDR1 and CDR2: LGHNA and YNFKEQ. This CDR3 comprises 14 residues. V lost 0 bases, J lost 3 bases, and 8 bases lay in between. DNA of the CDR3: TGTGCCAGCAGCCAAGATATGGTGGAAGAGACCCAGTACTTC. This translates into CASSQDMVEETQYF.

This clonotype was counted between two and nine times. The chain uses TRBV12-3 or TRBV12-4 and TRBJ2-2; 8 bases agree with TRBD1. V shed 7 bases and J 1 base; nucleotides not matched to a gene: 5. The CDR3 runs 15 residues. The chain's CDR3 is CASNHRGKNTGELFF. Written as DNA, the CDR3 is TGTGCCAGCAACCACAGGGGGAAGAACACCGGGGAGCTGTTTTTT.

This clonotype was detected ten times or more. The chain couples TRBV10-3 to TRBJ2-4; 7 bases align to TRBD1. The CDR3 consists of 13 residues. V lost 7 bases, J lost 5 bases, and 5 bases stayed unmatched. In germline, CDR1 is ENHRY, CDR2 SYGVKD. The CDR3 sequence is CAIKQGPENIQYF. DNA of the CDR3: TGTGCCATCAAACAGGGGCCCGAAAACATTCAGTACTTC.

V and J are TRBV2 and TRBJ2-1; D remains ambiguous. CDR1 SNHLY and CDR2 FYNNEI come from the germline V gene. V was pared by 6 bases and J by 8 bases, with 17 bases between. This CDR3 has 14 amino acids. As DNA, the CDR3 is TGTGCCAGCAGCTTGGGTCGGTCTGGGCATGAGCAGTTCTTC. Residues: CASSLGRSGHEQFF.

This clonotype came up a few times. The chain employs TRBV2 and TRBJ1-1; D gene ambiguous. Germline CDR1 is SNHLY and CDR2 is FYNNEI. The ends were cut back, 4 bases at V and 1 base at J, with 7 bases in the middle. This CDR3 is built from 13 residues. CDR3 in DNA: TGTGCCAGCAGTGCGGGGTCGAACACTGAAGCTTTCTTT. It yields the protein CASSAGSNTEAFF.

The sample holds a few counts of this clonotype. J is TRBJ1-1 and V is TRBV27; TRBD1 matches 8 bases. Germline CDR1 and CDR2: MNHEY and SMNVEV (reference sequence). The V and J ends lost 5 bases and 6 bases, in that order; junction bases with no gene match: 17. This CDR3 is 17 amino acids long. DNA of the CDR3: TGTGCCAGCAGTCCGGACAGGGTAAGAGGGTGGCGGGCTGAAGCTTTCTTT. This encodes CASSPDRVRGWRAEAFF.

The chain couples TRBV7-9 to TRBJ2-7; D is unresolved. The CDR3 is 11 residues long. CDR1 is SEHNR and CDR2 is FQNEAQ in the germline V gene (reference sequence). V was trimmed by 4 bases and J by 3 bases, leaving 4 bases between them. CDR3 protein: CASSWDYEQYV. In DNA form, the CDR3 reads TGTGCCAGCAGCTGGGACTACGAGCAGTACGTC.